The 4 T cell receptor beta chains in this list originate from one sample, sequenced in a study of T cell repertoires in cytomegalovirus infection. For these receptors, no antigen is known. A single record per CDR3 protein comes from TCRdb applying MiXCR to the reads. The sample lists about 830,000 distinct CDR3 sequences, about 33% occurring once. The sequenced sample was cultured CD8+ T cells from PBMCs, obtained from culture after CMV antigen stimulation. The receptor source for this set is a human donor in good health (CMV status not recorded). Some clones in this sample may be carry-over from other donors' samples.

This clonotype showed up many times. The rearrangement links TRBV7-8 to TRBJ2-2; 16 positions match TRBD2. Per the germline V gene, CDR1 is SGHVS and CDR2 is FQNEAQ. V trimming: 8 bases; J trimming: 5 bases; junction bases outside the gene matches: 8. The CDR3 spans 17 residues. CDR3 sequence (DNA): TGTGCCAGCCGGAAGGGACTAGCGGGGGGGACAACCGGGGAGCTGTTTTTT. As protein: CASRKGLAGGTTGELFF.

Points on this clonotype: One base away lies a much larger clone, so this may be a sequencing read error. The chain carries TRBV7-8 and TRBJ1-2; 7 bases are shared with TRBD1. This CDR3 has 15 amino acids. Germline V lookup: CDR1 SGHVS, CDR2 FQNEAQ. The trim removed 5 bases at V and 3 bases at J, leaving 9 bases unmatched. The CDR3 loop is CASSAGQEEDYGYTF. The CDR3 bases are TGTGCCAGCAGCGCAGGACAGGAAGAGGACTATGGCTACACCTTC.

The V call is TRBV7-9, the J call TRBJ2-3; 10 bases are shared with TRBD1. V was pared by 5 bases and J by 6 bases, with 8 bases of the junction left unmatched. This CDR3 has 15 amino acids. Germline loops: CDR1 SEHNR, CDR2 FQNEAQ (reference sequence). In DNA form, the CDR3 reads TGTGCCAGCAGCCACGGGACAGGGGACCCCGATACGCAGTATTTT. As protein: CASSHGTGDPDTQYF.

The rearrangement links TRBV9 to TRBJ2-1, with D possibly matching TRBD2 (5 bases). The CDR3 runs 13 residues. Germline V CDR1 and CDR2: SGDLS, YYNGEE. Trimming removed 4 bases at V and 9 bases at J, with 14 bases between. CDR3 loop: CASSPPGFGEQFF. In DNA, the CDR3 is TGTGCCAGCAGCCCCCCGGGGTTCGGTGAGCAGTTCTTC. Drawing the rest from reference TRBV9 and TRBJ2-1, the complete variable domain is DSGVTQTPKHLITATGQRVTLRCSPRSGDLSVYWYQQSLDQGLQFLIQYYNGEERAKGNILERFSAQQFPDLHSELNLSSLELGDSALYFCASSPPGFGEQFFGPGTRLTVL.